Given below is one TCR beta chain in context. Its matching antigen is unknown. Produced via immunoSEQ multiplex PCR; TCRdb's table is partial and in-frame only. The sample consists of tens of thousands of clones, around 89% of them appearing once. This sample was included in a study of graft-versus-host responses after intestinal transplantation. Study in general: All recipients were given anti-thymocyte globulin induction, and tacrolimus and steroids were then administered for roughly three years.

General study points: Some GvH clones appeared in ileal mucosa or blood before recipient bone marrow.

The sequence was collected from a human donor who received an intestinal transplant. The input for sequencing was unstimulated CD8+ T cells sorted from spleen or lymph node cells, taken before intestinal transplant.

The CDR3 sequence: CASSPKTGNTGELFF. The CDR3 bases are TGTGCCAGTAGTCCCAAGACAGGAAACACCGGGGAGCTGTTTTTT. The chain recombines TRBV19 with TRBJ2-2, with a tentative D call TRBD1 (6 bases). V was pared by 5 bases and J by 2 bases, with 12 bases between. This CDR3 has 15 residues. CDR1 is LNHDA and CDR2 is SQIVND in the germline V gene (reference sequence).